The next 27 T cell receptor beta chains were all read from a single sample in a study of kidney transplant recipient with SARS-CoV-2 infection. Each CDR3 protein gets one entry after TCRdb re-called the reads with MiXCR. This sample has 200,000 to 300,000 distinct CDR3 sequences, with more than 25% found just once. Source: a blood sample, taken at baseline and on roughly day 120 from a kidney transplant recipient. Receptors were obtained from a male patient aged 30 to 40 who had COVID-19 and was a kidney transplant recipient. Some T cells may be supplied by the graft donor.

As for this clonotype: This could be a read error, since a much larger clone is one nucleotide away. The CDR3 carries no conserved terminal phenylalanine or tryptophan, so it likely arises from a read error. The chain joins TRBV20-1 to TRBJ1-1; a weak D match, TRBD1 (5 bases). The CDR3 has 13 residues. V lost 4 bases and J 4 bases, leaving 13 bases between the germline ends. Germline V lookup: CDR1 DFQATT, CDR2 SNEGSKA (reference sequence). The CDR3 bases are TGCAGTGCTACAGGGAGTAAGGGCACTGAAGCTTTCTCT. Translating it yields CSATGSKGTEAFS.

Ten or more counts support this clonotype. CDR3 protein: CASSLSRGATGELFF. The CDR3 DNA follows: TGTGCCAGCAGCTTAAGTCGAGGTGCCACCGGGGAGCTGTTTTTT. The gene calls are TRBV11-2 and TRBJ2-2; D is undetermined. Trimming took 2 bases from V and 4 from J, leaving 11 bases between them. Per the germline V gene, CDR1 is SGHAT and CDR2 is FQNNGV. This CDR3 is 15 amino acids long.

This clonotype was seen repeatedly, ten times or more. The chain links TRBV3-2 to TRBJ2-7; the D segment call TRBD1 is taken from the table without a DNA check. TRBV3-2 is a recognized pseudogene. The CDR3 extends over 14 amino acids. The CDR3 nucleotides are TGTGCCAGCAGCCAAGGGCAGGGGCCCTACGAGCAGTACTTC. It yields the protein CASSQGQGPYEQYF.

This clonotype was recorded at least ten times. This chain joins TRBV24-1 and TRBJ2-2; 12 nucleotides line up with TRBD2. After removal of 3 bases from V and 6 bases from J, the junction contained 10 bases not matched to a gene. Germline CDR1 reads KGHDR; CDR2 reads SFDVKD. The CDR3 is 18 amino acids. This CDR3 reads CATSDALTSGSYSGELFF. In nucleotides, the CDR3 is TGTGCCACCAGTGATGCCCTGACTAGCGGGAGTTACTCCGGGGAGCTGTTTTTT.

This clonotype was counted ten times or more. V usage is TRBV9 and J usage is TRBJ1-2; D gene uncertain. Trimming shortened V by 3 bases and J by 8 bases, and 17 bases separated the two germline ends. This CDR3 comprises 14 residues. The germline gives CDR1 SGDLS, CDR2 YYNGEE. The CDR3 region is CASSATPPAWGYTF. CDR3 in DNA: TGTGCCAGCAGCGCAACTCCCCCTGCTTGGGGCTACACCTTC. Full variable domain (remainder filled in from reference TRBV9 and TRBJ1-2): DSGVTQTPKHLITATGQRVTLRCSPRSGDLSVYWYQQSLDQGLQFLIQYYNGEERAKGNILERFSAQQFPDLHSELNLSSLELGDSALYFCASSATPPAWGYTFGSGTRLTVV.

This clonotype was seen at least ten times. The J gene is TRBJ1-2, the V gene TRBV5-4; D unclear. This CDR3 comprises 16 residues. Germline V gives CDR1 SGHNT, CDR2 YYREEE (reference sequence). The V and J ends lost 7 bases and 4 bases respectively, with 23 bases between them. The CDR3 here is CASLYHVPGKTYGYTF. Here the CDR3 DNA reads TGTGCCAGCTTATACCACGTACCAGGAAAGACCTATGGCTACACCTTC.

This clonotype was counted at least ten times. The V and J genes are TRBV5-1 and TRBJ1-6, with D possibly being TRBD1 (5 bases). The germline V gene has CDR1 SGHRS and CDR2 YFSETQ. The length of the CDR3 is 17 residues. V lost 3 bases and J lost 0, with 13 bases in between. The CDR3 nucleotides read TGCGCCAGCAGCTCGGGGCAGCCGAGCTCCTATAATTCACCCCTCCACTTT. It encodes CASSSGQPSSYNSPLHF.

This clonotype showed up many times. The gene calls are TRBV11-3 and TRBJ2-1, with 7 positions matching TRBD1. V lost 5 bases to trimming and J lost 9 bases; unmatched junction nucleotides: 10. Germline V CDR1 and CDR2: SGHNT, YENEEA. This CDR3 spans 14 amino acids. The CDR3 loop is CASSQGTATGEQFF. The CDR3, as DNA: TGTGCCAGCAGCCAAGGGACAGCGACGGGTGAGCAGTTCTTC. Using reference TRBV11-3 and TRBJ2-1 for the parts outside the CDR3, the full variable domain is EAGVVQSPRYKIIEKKQPVAFWCNPISGHNTLYWYLQNLGQGPELLIRYENEEAVDDSQLPKDRFSAERLKGVDSTLKIQPAELGDSAVYLCASSQGTATGEQFFGPGTRLTVL.

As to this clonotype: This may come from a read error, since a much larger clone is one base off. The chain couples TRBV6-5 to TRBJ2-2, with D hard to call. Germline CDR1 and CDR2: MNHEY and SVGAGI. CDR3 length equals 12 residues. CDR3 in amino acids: CASGYGSWELFF. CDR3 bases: TGTGCCAGCGGTTACGGAAGTTGGGAGCTGTTTTTT.

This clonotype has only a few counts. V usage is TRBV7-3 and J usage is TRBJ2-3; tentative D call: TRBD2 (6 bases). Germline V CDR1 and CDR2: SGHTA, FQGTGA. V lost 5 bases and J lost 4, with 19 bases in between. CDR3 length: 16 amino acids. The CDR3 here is CASSLHPGGQADTQYF. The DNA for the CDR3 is TGTGCCAGCAGCCTCCACCCCGGGGGTCAGGCAGATACGCAGTATTTT.

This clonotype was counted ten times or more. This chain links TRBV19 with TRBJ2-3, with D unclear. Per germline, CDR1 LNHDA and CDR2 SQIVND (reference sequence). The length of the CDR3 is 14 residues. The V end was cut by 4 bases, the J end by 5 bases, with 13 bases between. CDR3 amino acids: CASSSRAELDTQYF. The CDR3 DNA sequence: TGTGCCAGTAGTAGCAGAGCCGAACTAGATACGCAGTATTTT.

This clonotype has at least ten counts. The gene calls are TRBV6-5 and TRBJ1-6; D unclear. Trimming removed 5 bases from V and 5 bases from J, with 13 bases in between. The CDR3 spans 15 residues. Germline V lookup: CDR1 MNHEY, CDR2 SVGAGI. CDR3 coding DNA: TGTGCCAGCAGTGGATCTGGACCGCATAATTCACCCCTCCACTTT. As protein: CASSGSGPHNSPLHF.

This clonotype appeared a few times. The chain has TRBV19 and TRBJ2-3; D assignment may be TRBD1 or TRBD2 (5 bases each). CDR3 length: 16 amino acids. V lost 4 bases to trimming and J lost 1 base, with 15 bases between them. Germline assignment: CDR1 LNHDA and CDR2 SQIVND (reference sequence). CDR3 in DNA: TGTGCCAGTAGTAGCCGGGGCCCCGGACGCACAGATACGCAGTATTTT. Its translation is CASSSRGPGRTDTQYF.

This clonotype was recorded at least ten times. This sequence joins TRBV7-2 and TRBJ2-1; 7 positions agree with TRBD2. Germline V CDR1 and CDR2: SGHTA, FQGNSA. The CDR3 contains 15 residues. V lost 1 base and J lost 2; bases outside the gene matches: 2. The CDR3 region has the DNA TGTGCCAGCAGCTTAGTGGGGGGGGCCTACAATGAGCAGTTCTTC. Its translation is CASSLVGGAYNEQFF.

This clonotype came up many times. CDR3 region: CASSIAISHGKTYGYTF. The CDR3 DNA sequence: TGTGCCAGCAGTATTGCAATCTCACACGGAAAGACCTATGGCTACACCTTC. V is TRBV6-4 and J is TRBJ1-2; D remains unclear. Trimming removed 5 bases at V and 4 bases at J, with 23 bases between. This CDR3 has 17 amino acids. Germline CDR1 MRHNA, CDR2 SNTAGT.

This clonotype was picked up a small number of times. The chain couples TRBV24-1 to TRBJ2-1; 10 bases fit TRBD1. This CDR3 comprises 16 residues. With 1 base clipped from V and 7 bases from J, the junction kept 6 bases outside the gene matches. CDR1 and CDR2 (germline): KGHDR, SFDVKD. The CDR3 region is CATSDFGQGGLNEQFF. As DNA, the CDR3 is TGTGCCACCAGTGATTTTGGACAGGGGGGGTTAAATGAGCAGTTCTTC.

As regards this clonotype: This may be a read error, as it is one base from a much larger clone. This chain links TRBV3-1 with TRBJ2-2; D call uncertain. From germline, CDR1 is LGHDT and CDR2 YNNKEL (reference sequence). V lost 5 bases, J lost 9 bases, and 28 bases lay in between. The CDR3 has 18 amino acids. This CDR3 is CASSSLVPISGLTWELFF. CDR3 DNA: TGTGCCAGCAGCTCACTGGTTCCCATTTCAGGCTTGACCTGGGAGCTGTTTTTT.

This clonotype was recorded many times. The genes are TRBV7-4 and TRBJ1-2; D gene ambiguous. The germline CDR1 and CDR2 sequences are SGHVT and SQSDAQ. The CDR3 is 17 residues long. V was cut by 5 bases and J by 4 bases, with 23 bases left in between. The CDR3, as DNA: TGTGCCAGCAGCAAATGCACTTCAGCTCGAAAGACCTATGGCTACACCTTC. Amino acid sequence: CASSKCTSARKTYGYTF.

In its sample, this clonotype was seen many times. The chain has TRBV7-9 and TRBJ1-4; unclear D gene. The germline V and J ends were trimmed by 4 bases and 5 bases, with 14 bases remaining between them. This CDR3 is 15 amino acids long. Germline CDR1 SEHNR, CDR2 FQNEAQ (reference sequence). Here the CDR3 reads CASSSNILGNEKLFF. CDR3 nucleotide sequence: TGTGCCAGCAGCTCAAACATACTAGGGAATGAAAAACTGTTTTTT.

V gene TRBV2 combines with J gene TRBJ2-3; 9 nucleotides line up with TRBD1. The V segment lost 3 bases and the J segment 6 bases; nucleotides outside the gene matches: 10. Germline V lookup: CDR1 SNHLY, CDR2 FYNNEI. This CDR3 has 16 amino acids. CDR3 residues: CASSDGAGTGSDTQYF. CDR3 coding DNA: TGTGCCAGCAGTGACGGGGCCGGGACAGGGTCGGATACGCAGTATTTT.

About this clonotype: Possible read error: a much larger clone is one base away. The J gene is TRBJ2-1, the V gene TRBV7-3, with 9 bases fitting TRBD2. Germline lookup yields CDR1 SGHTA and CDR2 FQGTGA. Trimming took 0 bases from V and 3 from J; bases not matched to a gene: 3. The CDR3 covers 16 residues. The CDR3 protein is CASSLTGTSSYNEQFF. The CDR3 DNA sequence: TGTGCCAGCAGCTTAACCGGGACTAGCAGCTACAATGAGCAGTTCTTC.

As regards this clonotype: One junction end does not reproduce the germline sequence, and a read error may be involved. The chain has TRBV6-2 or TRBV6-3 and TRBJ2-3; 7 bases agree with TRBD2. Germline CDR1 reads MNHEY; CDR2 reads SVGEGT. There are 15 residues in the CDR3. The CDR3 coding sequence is TGTGCCGGCAGTTACGGCGGGAGAGAAACAGATACGCAGTATTTT. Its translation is CAGSYGGRETDTQYF.

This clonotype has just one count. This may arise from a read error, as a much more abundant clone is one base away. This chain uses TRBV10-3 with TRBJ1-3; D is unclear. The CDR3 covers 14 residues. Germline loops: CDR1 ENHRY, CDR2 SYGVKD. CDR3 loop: CAIIDGSSGNTTYF. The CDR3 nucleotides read TGTGCCATCATAGACGGGAGCTCTGGAAACACCACATATTTT.

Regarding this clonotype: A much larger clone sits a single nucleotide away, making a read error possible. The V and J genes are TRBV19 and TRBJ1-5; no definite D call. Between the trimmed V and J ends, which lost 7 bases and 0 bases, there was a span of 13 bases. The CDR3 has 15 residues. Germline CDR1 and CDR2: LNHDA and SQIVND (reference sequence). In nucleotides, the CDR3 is TGTGCCAGTATCGGAAAGGGTTATAGCAATCAGCCCCAGCATTTT. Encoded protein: CASIGKGYSNQPQHF.

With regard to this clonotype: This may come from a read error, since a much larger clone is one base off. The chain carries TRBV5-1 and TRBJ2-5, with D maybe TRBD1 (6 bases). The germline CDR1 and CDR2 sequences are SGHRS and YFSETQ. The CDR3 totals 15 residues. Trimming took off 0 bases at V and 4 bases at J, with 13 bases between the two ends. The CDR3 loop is CASSLGHRASETQYF. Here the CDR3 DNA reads TGCGCCAGCAGCTTGGGACACAGGGCGTCAGAGACCCAGTACTTC.

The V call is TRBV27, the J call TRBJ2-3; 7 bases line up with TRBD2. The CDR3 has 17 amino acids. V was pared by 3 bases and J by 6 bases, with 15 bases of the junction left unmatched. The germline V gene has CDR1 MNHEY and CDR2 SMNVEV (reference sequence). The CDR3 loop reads CASSLSWGGGPVDTQYF. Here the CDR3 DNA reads TGTGCCAGCAGTTTGTCCTGGGGGGGAGGCCCGGTTGATACGCAGTATTTT.

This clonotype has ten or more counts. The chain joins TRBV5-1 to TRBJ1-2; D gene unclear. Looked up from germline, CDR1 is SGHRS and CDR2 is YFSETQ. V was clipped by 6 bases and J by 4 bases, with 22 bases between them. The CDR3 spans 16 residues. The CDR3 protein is CASNAKSVRKTYGYTF. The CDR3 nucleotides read TGCGCCAGCAATGCGAAATCGGTTCGAAAGACCTATGGCTACACCTTC.